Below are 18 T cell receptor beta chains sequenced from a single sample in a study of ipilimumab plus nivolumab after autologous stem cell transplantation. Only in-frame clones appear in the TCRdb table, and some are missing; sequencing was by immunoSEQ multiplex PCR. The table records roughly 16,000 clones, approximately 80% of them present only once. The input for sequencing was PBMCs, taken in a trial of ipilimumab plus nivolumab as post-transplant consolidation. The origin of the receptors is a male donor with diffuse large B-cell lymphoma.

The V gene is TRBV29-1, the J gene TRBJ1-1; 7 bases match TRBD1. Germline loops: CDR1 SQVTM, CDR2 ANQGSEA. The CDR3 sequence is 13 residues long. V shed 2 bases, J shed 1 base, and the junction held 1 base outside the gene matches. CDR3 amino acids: CSVERTGNTEAFF. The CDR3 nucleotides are TGCAGCGTTGAAAGGACAGGGAACACTGAAGCTTTCTTT.

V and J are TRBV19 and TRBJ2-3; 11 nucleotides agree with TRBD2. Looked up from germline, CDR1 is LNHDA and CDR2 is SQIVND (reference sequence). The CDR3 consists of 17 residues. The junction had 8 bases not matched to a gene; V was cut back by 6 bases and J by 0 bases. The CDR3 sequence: CASSGTSGRTSTDTQYF. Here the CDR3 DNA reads TGTGCCAGTAGCGGGACTAGCGGAAGAACTAGCACAGATACGCAGTATTTT.

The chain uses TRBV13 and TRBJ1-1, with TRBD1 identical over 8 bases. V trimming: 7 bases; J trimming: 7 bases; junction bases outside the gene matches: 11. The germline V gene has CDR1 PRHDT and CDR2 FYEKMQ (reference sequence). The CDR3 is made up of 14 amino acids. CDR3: CASTRQGPASEAFF. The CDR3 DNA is TGTGCCAGCACCCGACAGGGGCCAGCGAGTGAAGCTTTCTTT.

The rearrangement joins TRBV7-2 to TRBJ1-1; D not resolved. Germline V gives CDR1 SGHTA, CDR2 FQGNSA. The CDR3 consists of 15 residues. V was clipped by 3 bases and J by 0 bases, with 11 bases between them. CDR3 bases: TGTGCCAGCAGCTTCCTAGGGAGCATGAACACTGAAGCTTTCTTT. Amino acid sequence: CASSFLGSMNTEAFF.

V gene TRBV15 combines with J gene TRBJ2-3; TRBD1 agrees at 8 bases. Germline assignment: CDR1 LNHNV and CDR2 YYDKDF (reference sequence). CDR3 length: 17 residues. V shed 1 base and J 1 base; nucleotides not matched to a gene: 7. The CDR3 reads CATSRARMGQGTDTQYF. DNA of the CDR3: TGTGCCACCAGCAGAGCGCGTATGGGACAGGGCACAGATACGCAGTATTTT.

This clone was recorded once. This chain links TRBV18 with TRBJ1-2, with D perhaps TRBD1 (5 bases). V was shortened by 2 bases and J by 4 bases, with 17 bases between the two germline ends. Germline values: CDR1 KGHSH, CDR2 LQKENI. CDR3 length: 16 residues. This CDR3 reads CASSPGGSGPLYGYTF. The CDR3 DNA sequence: TGTGCCAGCTCACCAGGGGGGAGCGGACCCCTCTATGGCTACACCTTC. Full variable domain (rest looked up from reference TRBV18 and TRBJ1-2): NAGVMQNPRHLVRRRGQEARLRCSPMKGHSHVYWYRQLPEEGLKFMVYLQKENIIDESGMPKERFSAEFPKEGPSILRIQQVVRGDSAAYFCASSPGGSGPLYGYTFGSGTRLTVV.

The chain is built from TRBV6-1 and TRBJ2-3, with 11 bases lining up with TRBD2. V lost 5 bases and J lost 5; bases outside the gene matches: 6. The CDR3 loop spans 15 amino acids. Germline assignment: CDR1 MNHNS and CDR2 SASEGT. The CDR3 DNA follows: TGTGCCAGCAGTCTAGCGGGGGGCCGAGTAGATACGCAGTATTTT. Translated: CASSLAGGRVDTQYF.

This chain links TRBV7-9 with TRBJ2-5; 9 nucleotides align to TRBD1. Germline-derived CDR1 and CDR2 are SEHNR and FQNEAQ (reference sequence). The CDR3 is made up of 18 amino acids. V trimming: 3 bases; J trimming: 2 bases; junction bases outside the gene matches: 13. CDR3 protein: CASSFSPARDRAQETQYF. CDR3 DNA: TGTGCCAGCAGCTTTTCGCCCGCCCGGGACAGGGCGCAAGAGACCCAGTACTTC.

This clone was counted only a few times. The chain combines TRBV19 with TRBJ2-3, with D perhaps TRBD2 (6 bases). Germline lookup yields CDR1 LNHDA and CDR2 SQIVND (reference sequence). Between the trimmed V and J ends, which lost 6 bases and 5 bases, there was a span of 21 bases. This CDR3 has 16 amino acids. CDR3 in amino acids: CASRKSGSGPGDTQYF. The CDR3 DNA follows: TGTGCCAGTAGAAAGAGTGGTAGCGGACCGGGAGATACGCAGTATTTT.

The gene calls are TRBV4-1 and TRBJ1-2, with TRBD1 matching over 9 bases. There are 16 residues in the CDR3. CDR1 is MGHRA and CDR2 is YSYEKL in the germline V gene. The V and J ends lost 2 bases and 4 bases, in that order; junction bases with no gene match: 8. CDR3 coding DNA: TGCGCCAGCAGCCAAACACAGGGGGCTGGACCCTATGGCTACACCTTC. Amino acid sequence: CASSQTQGAGPYGYTF.

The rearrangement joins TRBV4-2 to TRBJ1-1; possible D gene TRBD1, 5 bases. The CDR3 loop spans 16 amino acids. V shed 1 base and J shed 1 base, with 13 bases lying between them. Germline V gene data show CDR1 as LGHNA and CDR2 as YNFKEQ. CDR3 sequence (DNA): TGTGCCAGCAGCCAAGTGGTAAGCAGGGCGAACACTGAAGCTTTCTTT. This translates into CASSQVVSRANTEAFF.

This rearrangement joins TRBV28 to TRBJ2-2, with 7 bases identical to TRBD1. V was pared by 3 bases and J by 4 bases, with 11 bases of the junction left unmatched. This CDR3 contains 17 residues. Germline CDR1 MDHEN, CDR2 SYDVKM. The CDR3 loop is CASSFDQGVPVTGELFF. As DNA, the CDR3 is TGTGCCAGCAGTTTCGACCAGGGGGTTCCGGTCACCGGGGAGCTGTTTTTT.

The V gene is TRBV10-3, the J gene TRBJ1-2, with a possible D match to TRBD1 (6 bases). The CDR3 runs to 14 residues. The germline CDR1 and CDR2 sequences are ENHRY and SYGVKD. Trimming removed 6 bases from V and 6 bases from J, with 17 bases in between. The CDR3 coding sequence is TGTGCCATCAGGGTACGGGAGGGGGACCATGGCTACACCTTC. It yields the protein CAIRVREGDHGYTF.

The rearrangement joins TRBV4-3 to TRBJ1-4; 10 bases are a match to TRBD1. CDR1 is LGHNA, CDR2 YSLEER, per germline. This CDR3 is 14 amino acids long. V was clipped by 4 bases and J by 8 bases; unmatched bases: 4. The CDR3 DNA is TGCGCCAGCAGCCGAGGACAGGGGGGAGAAAAACTGTTTTTT. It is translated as CASSRGQGGEKLFF.

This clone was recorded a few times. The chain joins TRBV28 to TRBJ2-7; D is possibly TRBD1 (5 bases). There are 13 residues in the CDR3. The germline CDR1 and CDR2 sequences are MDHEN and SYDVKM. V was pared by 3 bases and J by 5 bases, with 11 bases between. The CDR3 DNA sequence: TGTGCCAGCAGTTTTCAGGGAAGAGACGAGCAGTACTTC. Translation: CASSFQGRDEQYF.

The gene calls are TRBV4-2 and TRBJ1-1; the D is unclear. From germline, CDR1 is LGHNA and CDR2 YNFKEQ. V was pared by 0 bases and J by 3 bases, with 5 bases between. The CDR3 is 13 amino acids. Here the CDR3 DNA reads TGTGCCAGCAGCCAAGAATTTGACACTGAAGCTTTCTTT. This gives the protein CASSQEFDTEAFF.

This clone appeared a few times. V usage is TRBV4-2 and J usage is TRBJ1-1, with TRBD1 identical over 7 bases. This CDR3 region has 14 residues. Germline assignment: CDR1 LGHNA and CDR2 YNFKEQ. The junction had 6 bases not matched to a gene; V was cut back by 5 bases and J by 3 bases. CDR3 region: CASSKTGYDTEAFF. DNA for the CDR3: TGTGCCAGCAGCAAGACAGGGTATGACACTGAAGCTTTCTTT.

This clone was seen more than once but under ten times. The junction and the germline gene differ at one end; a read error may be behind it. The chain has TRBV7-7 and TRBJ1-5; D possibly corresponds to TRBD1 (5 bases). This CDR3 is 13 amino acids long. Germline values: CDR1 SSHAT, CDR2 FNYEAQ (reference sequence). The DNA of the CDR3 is TGTGCTAGCAGCTTAGAGTGGGACCAGCCCCAGCATTTT. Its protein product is CASSLEWDQPQHF.